Following are 20 T cell receptor beta chains from one sample sequenced in a study of T-cell reconstitution after alpha-beta-depleted transplantation in children. Unique molecular identifiers were incorporated into the prepared TCRbeta library. TCRdb re-derived calls from the PCR reads in MiXCR, one entry per CDR3 protein. The data contain 350,000 to 500,000 distinct CDR3 sequences, 43% of them singletons. Material: PBMCs, obtained before TCRalphabeta/CD19-depleted stem cell transplant. The receptors derive from a girl aged 2 to 10 with aplastic anemia, due to receive a stem cell transplant.

This chain links TRBV18 with TRBJ2-3; D might be TRBD1 (5 bases). The CDR3 runs to 13 residues. Germline assignment: CDR1 KGHSH and CDR2 LQKENI. Trimming cost V 3 bases and J 3 bases, with 7 bases left between them. The CDR3 region has the DNA TGTGCCAGCTCACCTAAGGGGACAGATACGCAGTATTTT. Its translation: CASSPKGTDTQYF.

The chain uses TRBV20-1 and TRBJ2-3; 7 nucleotides align to TRBD2. V shed 2 bases, J shed 2 bases, and the junction held 10 bases outside the gene matches. The V gene's germline CDR1 is DFQATT and CDR2 SNEGSKA (reference sequence). The CDR3 runs to 16 residues. The CDR3, as DNA: TGCAGTGCTAGACCCTCGGGGAGGGCCCTCACAGATACGCAGTATTTT. Amino acids: CSARPSGRALTDTQYF.

The V and J genes are TRBV18 and TRBJ2-5; 13 bases are a match to TRBD2. V lost 4 bases to trimming and J lost 4 bases; unmatched junction nucleotides: 15. The CDR3 loop spans 19 amino acids. Germline V CDR1 and CDR2: KGHSH, LQKENI. This chain's CDR3 is CASSQLPGLAGPNGETQYF. The CDR3 coding sequence is TGTGCCAGCTCACAATTACCGGGACTAGCGGGACCAAACGGAGAGACCCAGTACTTC.

This clonotype was recorded many times. The V call is TRBV12-3 or TRBV12-4, the J call TRBJ2-1, with 13 bases fitting TRBD2. With 6 bases clipped from V and 0 bases from J, the junction kept 2 bases outside the gene matches. The CDR3 runs to 16 residues. The chain's CDR3 is CASRGLAGPSYNEQFF. The DNA of the CDR3 is TGTGCCAGCAGGGGACTAGCGGGACCCTCCTACAATGAGCAGTTCTTC.

The chain links TRBV5-1 to TRBJ2-5; D might be TRBD1 or TRBD2, each matching 6 bases. CDR1 and CDR2 from the germline V gene are SGHRS and YFSETQ. The CDR3 spans 16 residues. V shed 4 bases and J shed 6 bases, with 22 bases lying between them. CDR3 sequence reads: CASSPVPQGGLKTQYF. In DNA form, the CDR3 reads TGCGCCAGCAGCCCCGTCCCACAGGGAGGTTTGAAGACCCAGTACTTC.

The chain couples TRBV7-2 to TRBJ2-1, with 10 nucleotides matching TRBD2. This CDR3 contains 15 residues. J gave up 5 bases and V 5 bases, and 6 bases lay outside the gene matches. The V gene's germline CDR1 is SGHTA and CDR2 FQGNSA. The CDR3 coding sequence is TGTGCCAGCAGCGCGGGACTAGCGCTCAACAATGAGCAGTTCTTC. Translation gives CASSAGLALNNEQFF.

This sequence joins TRBV5-1 and TRBJ2-5; no reliable D call. The V gene lost 4 bases and the J gene lost 2 bases, with 12 bases spanning the gap. CDR3 length: 14 amino acids. From germline, CDR1 is SGHRS and CDR2 YFSETQ. CDR3 protein: CASSLNTGQETQYF. CDR3 bases: TGCGCCAGCAGCCTAAACACGGGTCAAGAGACCCAGTACTTC.

The CDR3 sequence is CASSPGTSGYNNEQFF. DNA for the CDR3: TGTGCCAGCTCACCCGGGACTAGCGGGTACAACAATGAGCAGTTCTTC. This rearrangement joins TRBV18 to TRBJ2-1; 12 nucleotides agree with TRBD2. The junction had 5 bases not matched to a gene; V was cut back by 3 bases and J by 5 bases. From germline, CDR1 is KGHSH and CDR2 LQKENI. The CDR3 contains 16 residues.

The rearrangement uses TRBV13 and TRBJ1-1, with D hard to call. V was pared by 7 bases and J by 8 bases, with 14 bases between. The CDR3 is 12 amino acids. The germline V gene encodes CDR1 PRHDT and CDR2 FYEKMQ (reference sequence). The CDR3 is CASTTGPGEAFF. The CDR3, as DNA: TGTGCCAGCACCACCGGGCCGGGCGAAGCTTTCTTT. The variable domain in full, with the rest retrieved from reference TRBV13 and TRBJ1-1, is AAGVIQSPRHLIKEKRETATLKCYPIPRHDTVYWYQQGPGQDPQFLISFYEKMQSDKGSIPDRFSAQQFSDYHSELNMSSLELGDSALYFCASTTGPGEAFFGQGTRLTVV.

This clonotype was recorded a few times. J is TRBJ2-5 and V is TRBV10-2, with D possibly called TRBD1 or TRBD2 (6 bases each). This CDR3 contains 19 residues. Trimming stripped 0 bases from V and 2 bases from J, with 22 bases between. The germline V gene has CDR1 WSHSY and CDR2 SAAADI. The CDR3 DNA sequence: TGCGCCAGCAGTGAGTCGCGGAGGGGGATAGGGGTAAGGCAAGAGACCCAGTACTTC. It encodes CASSESRRGIGVRQETQYF.

The rearrangement links TRBV12-3 or TRBV12-4 to TRBJ1-2; TRBD1 matches 9 bases. Trimming at V came to 5 bases and at J to 8 bases, leaving 9 bases not matched to a gene. The CDR3 contains 14 residues. CDR3 DNA: TGTGCCAGCAGTCTTTCAGGGGACAGGGACGGCTACACCTTC. Its translation: CASSLSGDRDGYTF.

The rearrangement links TRBV7-2 to TRBJ2-3; TRBD1 might be the D (6 bases). Germline values: CDR1 SGHTA, CDR2 FQGNSA. This CDR3 is built from 14 residues. V was pared by 5 bases and J by 3 bases, with 12 bases between. The CDR3 nucleotides are TGTGCCAGCAGCCGGGGACACGGGACAGATACGCAGTATTTT. Residues: CASSRGHGTDTQYF.

The chain recombines TRBV5-1 with TRBJ2-7; D gene ambiguous. V was cut by 0 bases and J by 3 bases, with 7 bases left in between. Germline assignment: CDR1 SGHRS and CDR2 YFSETQ. CDR3 length: 13 amino acids. Here the CDR3 DNA reads TGCGCCAGCAGCTTGGGGTTCGGCTACGAGCAGTACTTC. Translating gives CASSLGFGYEQYF. Together with reference TRBV5-1 and TRBJ2-7, the CDR3 gives the full variable domain: KAGVTQTPRYLIKTRGQQVTLSCSPISGHRSVSWYQQTPGQGLQFLFEYFSETQRNKGNFPGRFSGRQFSNSRSEMNVSTLELGDSALYLCASSLGFGYEQYFGPGTRLTVT.

This clonotype was counted at least ten times. The genes are TRBV15 and TRBJ1-2, with 7 nucleotides matching TRBD1. V dropped 5 bases and J dropped 4; count of bases not matched to a gene: 4. CDR1 is LNHNV and CDR2 is YYDKDF in the germline V gene (reference sequence). The CDR3 extends over 13 amino acids. Here the CDR3 DNA reads TGTGCCACCAGCGTGACAGGGCTCTATGGCTACACCTTC. It encodes CATSVTGLYGYTF.

The V call is TRBV9, the J call TRBJ2-7; D remains unclear. Germline loops: CDR1 SGDLS, CDR2 YYNGEE. This CDR3 region has 15 residues. Trimming left V 0 bases short and J 3 bases short, with 13 bases between. The CDR3 DNA follows: TGTGCCAGCAGCGTAGATTACTCTGGGTACTACGAGCAGTACTTC. Amino acid sequence: CASSVDYSGYYEQYF. The full variable domain, with the rest looked up from reference TRBV9 and TRBJ2-7, is DSGVTQTPKHLITATGQRVTLRCSPRSGDLSVYWYQQSLDQGLQFLIQYYNGEERAKGNILERFSAQQFPDLHSELNLSSLELGDSALYFCASSVDYSGYYEQYFGPGTRLTVT.

This clonotype was seen only a few times. V gene TRBV11-2 combines with J gene TRBJ2-5; unclear D gene. The CDR3 spans 14 residues. The V and J ends lost 4 bases and 2 bases respectively, with 11 bases between them. Germline-derived CDR1 and CDR2 are SGHAT and FQNNGV. CDR3 loop: CASSYHLQQETQYF. For the CDR3, the DNA is TGTGCCAGCAGCTACCATCTACAACAAGAGACCCAGTACTTC.

This clonotype has ten or more counts. The chain employs TRBV20-1 and TRBJ2-5; D is undetermined. V was trimmed by 3 bases and J by 3 bases, leaving 8 bases between them. This CDR3 has 12 residues. Germline V CDR1 and CDR2: DFQATT, SNEGSKA (reference sequence). In nucleotides, the CDR3 is TGCAGTGCTAGTGCTCAAAAAGAGACCCAGTACTTC. Its protein product is CSASAQKETQYF.

There are a few counts of this clonotype. V is TRBV29-1 and J is TRBJ2-1; D might be TRBD2 (6 bases). CDR3 size: 14 residues. Germline CDR1 is SQVTM and CDR2 is ANQGSEA. V lost 5 bases, J lost 8 bases, and 19 bases lay in between. This CDR3 reads CSVIKGGAWDEQFF. The DNA of the CDR3 is TGCAGCGTTATTAAAGGAGGGGCGTGGGATGAGCAGTTCTTC.

The V gene is TRBV7-2, the J gene TRBJ2-4; D perhaps matches TRBD1 (6 bases). This CDR3 region has 16 residues. The germline V gene has CDR1 SGHTA and CDR2 FQGNSA. With 4 bases removed from V and 0 bases from J, the gap between germline ends came to 13 bases. CDR3 region: CASSSSGAIAKNIQYF. The CDR3 nucleotides read TGTGCCAGCAGCTCATCAGGGGCCATAGCCAAAAACATTCAGTACTTC.

The CDR3 DNA reads TGCAGCGTTGGCGGACTAGCGGGGAAGGCGACAGATACGCAGTATTTT. Amino acid sequence: CSVGGLAGKATDTQYF. The J gene is TRBJ2-3, the V gene TRBV29-1; 12 bases align to TRBD2. The CDR3 consists of 16 residues. V was clipped by 4 bases and J by 3 bases; unmatched bases: 8. Looked up from germline, CDR1 is SQVTM and CDR2 is ANQGSEA.